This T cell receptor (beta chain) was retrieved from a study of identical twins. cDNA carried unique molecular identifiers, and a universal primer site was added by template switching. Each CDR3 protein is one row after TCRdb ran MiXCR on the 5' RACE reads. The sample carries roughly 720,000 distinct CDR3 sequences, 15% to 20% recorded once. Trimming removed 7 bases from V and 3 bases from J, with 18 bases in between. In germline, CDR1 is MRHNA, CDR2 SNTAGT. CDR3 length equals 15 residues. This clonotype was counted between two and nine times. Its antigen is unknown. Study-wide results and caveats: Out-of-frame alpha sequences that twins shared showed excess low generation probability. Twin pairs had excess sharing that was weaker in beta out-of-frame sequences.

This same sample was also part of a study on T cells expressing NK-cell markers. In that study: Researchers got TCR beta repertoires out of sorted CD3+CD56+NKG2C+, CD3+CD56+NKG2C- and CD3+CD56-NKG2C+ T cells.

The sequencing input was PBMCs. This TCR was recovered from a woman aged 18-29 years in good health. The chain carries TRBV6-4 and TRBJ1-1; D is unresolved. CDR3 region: CASTPQRTGHTEAFF. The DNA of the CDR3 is TGTGCCAGCACCCCACAGCGGACGGGCCACACTGAAGCTTTCTTT.